A selection of T cell receptor beta chains follows, all from one sample in a study of CD8+ T cells in alopecia areata. The data were produced by immunoSEQ multiplex PCR, yet TCRdb's version contains in-frame clones alone and is incomplete. The table has a few hundred thousand clones, less than 45% seen once; the top ten hold roughly 0.5%. The source material was CD4+ T cells sorted from blood, sampled at roughly week 30, from a patient treated with tofacitinib. The receptors derive from a human donor with alopecia areata. Both conserved end residues are part of each CDR3. D genes are given only for firm matches. Clone sizes are given selectively: once, few, many, or a class where the clone is expanded.

V: TRBV5-6
size: .
D: TRBD1
J: TRBJ2-1
DNA: TGTGCCAGCAGGTACAGGGGAGACAATGAGCAGTTCTTC
CDR3: CASRYRGDNEQFF

V: TRBV25-1
size: .
D: .
J: TRBJ1-1
DNA: TGTGCCAGCACGAAGGGCAGGGCGAACACTGAAGCTTTCTTT
CDR3: CASTKGRANTEAFF

V: TRBV18
size: few
D: .
J: TRBJ2-7
DNA: TGTGCCAGCTCATCGACCGTCACCTACGAGCAGTACTTC
CDR3: CASSSTVTYEQYF

V: TRBV7-9
size: few
D: TRBD1
J: TRBJ1-6
DNA: TGTGCCAGCAGCTCGTGGACAGGGGGCGAATCACCCCTCCACTTT
CDR3: CASSSWTGGESPLHF

V: TRBV18
size: once
D: TRBD2
J: TRBJ2-1
DNA: TGTGCCAGCTCACCATCGGCTAGCGGGAATAACTTCAATGAGCAGTTCTTC
CDR3: CASSPSASGNNFNEQFF

V: TRBV15
size: .
D: TRBD1
J: TRBJ1-2
DNA: TGTGCCACCAGCAGAGATCTTAGGGGGCGAGACTATGGCTACACCTTC
CDR3: CATSRDLRGRDYGYTF

V: TRBV5-1
size: .
D: .
J: TRBJ2-3
DNA: TGCGCCAGCAGCTTGGGACGCACAGATACGCAGTATTTT
CDR3: CASSLGRTDTQYF

V: TRBV4-1
size: .
D: TRBD1
J: TRBJ1-4
DNA: TGCGCCAGCAGCACCGGACAGGGGGATGAAAAACTGTTTTTT
CDR3: CASSTGQGDEKLFF

V: TRBV6-5
size: .
D: .
J: TRBJ2-1
DNA: TGTGCCAGCAGTCGGGATGTCGGCGGCTACAATGAGCAGTTCTTC
CDR3: CASSRDVGGYNEQFF

V: TRBV18
size: few
D: .
J: TRBJ2-7
DNA: TGTGCCAGCTCACCAAGCGGCCCCTCCTACGAGCAGTACTTC
CDR3: CASSPSGPSYEQYF

V: TRBV2
size: .
D: TRBD2
J: TRBJ2-5
DNA: TGTGCCAGCACCCTAGAGACTAGCGGGAGGGAGACCCAGTACTTC
CDR3: CASTLETSGRETQYF

V: TRBV7-6
size: .
D: .
J: TRBJ1-4
DNA: TGTGCCAGCAGCCGCTTGGAAAAACTGTTTTTT
CDR3: CASSRLEKLFF

V: TRBV4-1
size: few
D: .
J: TRBJ1-2
DNA: TGCGCCAGCAGCCAAGATGTTGGGCATAACTATGGCTACACCTTC
CDR3: CASSQDVGHNYGYTF

V: TRBV7-9
size: .
D: .
J: TRBJ1-5
DNA: TGTGCCAGCAGCTTAGGAGGGACGGGCAATCAGCCCCAGCATTTT
CDR3: CASSLGGTGNQPQHF

V: TRBV27
size: few
D: .
J: TRBJ1-5
DNA: TGTGCCAGCAGTCCCCTACGACCGCTACCCTTCCCCCAGCATTTT
CDR3: CASSPLRPLPFPQHF

V: TRBV7-9
size: .
D: .
J: TRBJ1-5
DNA: TGTGCCAGCAGCCAGGCGGGCAATCAGCCCCAGCATTTT
CDR3: CASSQAGNQPQHF

V: TRBV11-2
size: few
D: TRBD1
J: TRBJ1-6
DNA: TGTGCCAGCAGCTCTGGGACAGGGGGACCACCCCTCCACTTT
CDR3: CASSSGTGGPPLHF

V: TRBV13
size: .
D: .
J: TRBJ2-1
DNA: TGTGCCAGCAGCTTAAAAGTGAAGGATGAGCAGTTCTTC
CDR3: CASSLKVKDEQFF

V: TRBV15
size: .
D: .
J: TRBJ1-2
DNA: TGTGCCACCAGCAGAGTGGTGGCAGGGGCCCCGAGGTACTATGGCTACACCTTC
CDR3: CATSRVVAGAPRYYGYTF

V: TRBV30
size: .
D: .
J: TRBJ2-1
DNA: TGTGCCTGGAGTGAGGGGGGGAACTACAATGAGCAGTTCTTC
CDR3: CAWSEGGNYNEQFF

V: TRBV7-8
size: once
D: .
J: TRBJ1-2
DNA: TGTGCCAGCAGCTTAGTGGTGGGTCCCTATGGCTACACCTTC
CDR3: CASSLVVGPYGYTF

V: TRBV30
size: few
D: .
J: TRBJ1-5
DNA: TGTGCCTGGAGTTTGGACAGCCTCGGATCGCCCCAGCATTTT
CDR3: CAWSLDSLGSPQHF

V: TRBV9
size: few
D: .
J: TRBJ2-3
DNA: TGTGCCAGCAGCGTAGACGGGACCACAGATACGCAGTATTTT
CDR3: CASSVDGTTDTQYF

V: TRBV7-9
size: few
D: .
J: TRBJ2-1
DNA: TGTGCCAGCAGCTTAGCGGACCCAAGAAATGAGCAGTTCTTC
CDR3: CASSLADPRNEQFF

V: TRBV7-8
size: few
D: .
J: TRBJ1-2
DNA: TGTGCCAGCAGCCTATTGGGGGGCGCGCACTATGGCTACACCTTC
CDR3: CASSLLGGAHYGYTF

V: TRBV13
size: .
D: TRBD1
J: TRBJ1-2
DNA: TGTGCCAGCAGCTCCCGGACAGGGGCCTATGGCTACACCTTC
CDR3: CASSSRTGAYGYTF

V: TRBV10-2
size: .
D: .
J: TRBJ2-7
DNA: TGCGCCAGCAGTGGGAACTACGAGCAGTACTTC
CDR3: CASSGNYEQYF

V: TRBV5-1
size: .
D: TRBD2
J: TRBJ2-1
DNA: TGCGCCAGCAGCCCCCTGGGGCTAGCGGGAGGGAGTGAGCAGTTCTTC
CDR3: CASSPLGLAGGSEQFF

V: TRBV6-1
size: .
D: .
J: TRBJ1-2
DNA: TGTGCCAGCAGTGAGATGGCCCCTACTGGCGGCTACACCTTC
CDR3: CASSEMAPTGGYTF

V: TRBV10-3
size: .
D: .
J: TRBJ2-7
DNA: TGTGCCATCAGTAAGACTAGAGCCTACGAGCAGTACTTC
CDR3: CAISKTRAYEQYF

V: TRBV7-2
size: .
D: .
J: TRBJ1-5
DNA: TGTGCCAGCAGCTTAGGGGGGAGTAGGGGCAATCAGCCCCAGCATTTT
CDR3: CASSLGGSRGNQPQHF

V: TRBV5-1
size: .
D: .
J: TRBJ1-5
DNA: TGCGCCAGCAGCTTGGGGGAGCTAAGGGATCAGCCCCAGCATTTT
CDR3: CASSLGELRDQPQHF

V: TRBV2
size: few
D: TRBD1
J: TRBJ2-7
DNA: TGTGCCAGCAGTGGTACGACAGGGGTAGACTACGAGCAGTACTTC
CDR3: CASSGTTGVDYEQYF

V: TRBV18
size: few
D: TRBD1
J: TRBJ1-2
DNA: TGTGCCAGCTCGCCGGGACAGGGCTATGGCTACACCTTC
CDR3: CASSPGQGYGYTF

V: TRBV30
size: .
D: .
J: TRBJ1-2
DNA: TGTGCCTGGAAGCTGGGTAGGGGGTTTAACTATGGCTACACCTTC
CDR3: CAWKLGRGFNYGYTF

V: TRBV4-1
size: .
D: TRBD2
J: TRBJ2-4
DNA: TGCGCCAGCAGCCAAGGGGGGCGCGGGGGGTTAGCCAAAAACATTCAGTACTTC
CDR3: CASSQGGRGGLAKNIQYF

V: TRBV11-3
size: few
D: TRBD2
J: TRBJ2-1
DNA: TGTGCCAGCAGTCACCTAGCGGGGAGGAATGAGCAGTTCTTC
CDR3: CASSHLAGRNEQFF

V: TRBV7-9
size: .
D: TRBD2
J: TRBJ2-5
DNA: TGTGCCAGCAGCTTAGGGACTAGCGGTCTCCAAGAGACCCAGTACTTC
CDR3: CASSLGTSGLQETQYF

V: TRBV6-1
size: .
D: .
J: TRBJ1-1
DNA: TGTGCCAGCAGCCGTGGACAAATGAACACTGAAGCTTTCTTT
CDR3: CASSRGQMNTEAFF

V: TRBV9
size: .
D: .
J: TRBJ2-3
DNA: TGTGCCAGCAGCCGCACCTTGCACCAGCCCGATACGCAGTATTTT
CDR3: CASSRTLHQPDTQYF

V: TRBV30
size: few
D: .
J: TRBJ2-3
DNA: TGTGCCTGGAGTGTACCGGGCAAAGATACGCAGTATTTT
CDR3: CAWSVPGKDTQYF

V: TRBV5-1
size: few
D: .
J: TRBJ2-5
DNA: TGCGCCAGCAGCTTGGGGGAAAGAGGAGAGACCCAGTACTTC
CDR3: CASSLGERGETQYF

V: TRBV11-2
size: .
D: .
J: TRBJ1-2
DNA: TGTGCCAGCAGCTCTACCTATGGCTACACCTTC
CDR3: CASSSTYGYTF

V: TRBV18
size: .
D: TRBD2
J: TRBJ2-3
DNA: TGTGCCAGCTCAACGACTAGCGGGCCGAACACAGATACGCAGTATTTT
CDR3: CASSTTSGPNTDTQYF

V: TRBV30
size: few
D: TRBD2
J: TRBJ2-3
DNA: TGTGCCTGGAGTGGAGAAGGACTAGCGGGAGGGCATGCGCAGTATTTT
CDR3: CAWSGEGLAGGHAQYF

V: TRBV6-5
size: few
D: .
J: TRBJ1-2
DNA: TGTGCCAGCAGTTACAGGCTGGGCGACTATGGCTACACCTTC
CDR3: CASSYRLGDYGYTF

V: TRBV4-1
size: few
D: .
J: TRBJ2-7
DNA: TGCGCCAGCAGCCAGCGGGACATACGAGACGAGCAGTACTTC
CDR3: CASSQRDIRDEQYF

V: TRBV2
size: .
D: .
J: TRBJ2-5
DNA: TGTGCCAGCGCCGGGACGGGAGAGACCCAGTACTTC
CDR3: CASAGTGETQYF

V: TRBV7-9
size: .
D: .
J: TRBJ2-3
DNA: TGTGCCAGCAGCTTAGCAGGGGCAGATACGCAGTATTTT
CDR3: CASSLAGADTQYF

V: TRBV27
size: .
D: TRBD1
J: TRBJ1-2
DNA: TGTGCCAGCAGAAAGACAGGGTCTGATGGCTACACCTTC
CDR3: CASRKTGSDGYTF